A selection of T cell receptor beta chains follows, all from one sample in a study of blood T cell repertoires in COVID-19. Repertoires were generated with immunoSEQ multiplex PCR, while TCRdb's copy carries only in-frame clones and drops some. The table shows 55,000 to 60,000 clones, with approximately 88% occurring only once. The sample consisted of peripheral blood. The source of these receptors is a man in his sixties or seventies with active COVID-19. Both conserved end residues are part of each CDR3. Each record gives: clone size, V gene, CDR3 length, J gene, D gene, CDR3 DNA, CDR3 protein. D genes are given only for firm matches. Some rows have no size entry. The others give once, few or many, or a class for an expanded clone.

.	TRBV9	15	TRBJ1-6	TRBD1	TGTGCCAGCAGCGTAAATGACAGGGGGAATTCACCCCTCCACTTT	CASSVNDRGNSPLHF
.	TRBV7-2	16	TRBJ2-7	TRBD2	TGTGCCAGCAGCTTAGTGGCTAGCGGGAGCTCCTACGAGCAGTACTTC	CASSLVASGSSYEQYF
.	TRBV7-2	15	TRBJ1-6	TRBD1	TGTGCCAGCAGCTCGGAGCGACAGGGTCATTCACCCCTCCACTTT	CASSSERQGHSPLHF
.	TRBV7-2	18	TRBJ2-7	TRBD1	TGTGCCAGCAGCTCCGGGACAGGGGCCGGGGTCGCCCCCTACGAGCAGTACTTC	CASSSGTGAGVAPYEQYF
.	TRBV9	13	TRBJ2-7	.	TGTGCCAGCAGCGTAACACAGGGTCGCGAGCAGTACTTC	CASSVTQGREQYF
.	TRBV5-4	14	TRBJ1-1	.	TGTGCCAGCAGCCCAACCTTGGGGCCCCATGAAGCTTTCTTT	CASSPTLGPHEAFF
.	TRBV7-2	14	TRBJ2-3	.	TGTGCCAGCAGCTTCGGGTTGGGCACAGATACGCAGTATTTT	CASSFGLGTDTQYF
.	TRBV5-1	13	TRBJ1-5	.	TGCGCCAGCAGCTTGGACATGAATCAGCCCCAGCATTTT	CASSLDMNQPQHF
.	TRBV27	15	TRBJ2-7	.	TGTGCCAGCAGTTTATTACGGGGGAGCTCCTACGAGCAGTACTTC	CASSLLRGSSYEQYF
.	TRBV7-3	14	TRBJ2-5	.	TGTGCCAGCAGCTTAAGCGGGCCCCAAGAGACCCAGTACTTC	CASSLSGPQETQYF
.	TRBV7-2	14	TRBJ2-3	TRBD1	TGTGCCAGCAGCACAGGGACAGTTACAGATACGCAGTATTTT	CASSTGTVTDTQYF
.	TRBV30	14	TRBJ2-5	.	TGTGCCTGGAGTGTACAACTAGGCTGGGAGACCCAGTACTTC	CAWSVQLGWETQYF
.	TRBV11-2	15	TRBJ2-7	.	TGTGCCAGCAGCTTAATCCCGGGAAGTCTCCACGAGCAGTACTTC	CASSLIPGSLHEQYF
.	TRBV4-3	15	TRBJ2-7	.	TGCGCCAGCAGCCAAGTATGGACAGCGACCTACGAGCAGTACTTC	CASSQVWTATYEQYF
.	TRBV18	15	TRBJ2-7	.	TGTGCCAGCTCACCCCAGGGTCCTCAAACGAACGAGCAGTACTTC	CASSPQGPQTNEQYF
.	TRBV7-8	15	TRBJ2-7	TRBD2	TGTGCCAGCAGAAAACTAGCGGGAGTCTCCTACGAGCAGTACTTC	CASRKLAGVSYEQYF
.	TRBV7-3	15	TRBJ1-1	.	TGTGCCAGCAGCTTAAAAGCGAGGGAGAACACTGAAGCTTTCTTT	CASSLKARENTEAFF
.	TRBV9	18	TRBJ1-4	TRBD1	TGTGCCAGCAGCACAAGGAAGGGGACAGATGCAACTAATGAAAAACTGTTTTTT	CASSTRKGTDATNEKLFF
.	TRBV30	14	TRBJ2-1	TRBD2	TGTGCCTGGAAGAGGACTAGGGCTAGCAATGAGCAGTTCTTC	CAWKRTRASNEQFF
.	TRBV11-2	13	TRBJ2-1	TRBD2	TGTGCCAGCAGCTTGGCGGGAGTGGTTGAGCAGTTCTTC	CASSLAGVVEQFF
once	TRBV5-1	13	TRBJ2-5	TRBD1	TGCGCCAGCAGCTTGACAGGGGAAGAGACCCAGTACTTC	CASSLTGEETQYF
.	TRBV5-1	15	TRBJ2-7	.	TGCGCCAGCAGCGGGATATTGGGGGCAAGGGACGAGCAGTACTTC	CASSGILGARDEQYF
.	TRBV28	14	TRBJ2-1	TRBD2	TGTGCCAGCAGTCTAGCGGGAGTTGGCAATGAGCAGTTCTTC	CASSLAGVGNEQFF
.	TRBV20-1	15	TRBJ2-6	TRBD1	TGCAGTGCTAGTAACAGGGGGTACGGGGCCAACGTCCTGACTTTC	CSASNRGYGANVLTF
.	TRBV6-1	15	TRBJ1-5	.	TGTGCCAGCAGTGAAACCAGGGTATTCGATCAGCCCCAGCATTTT	CASSETRVFDQPQHF
.	TRBV5-6	16	TRBJ1-6	.	TGTGCCAGCAGCTCCGGCGGAGGTAGCAATAATTCACCCCTCCACTTT	CASSSGGGSNNSPLHF
.	TRBV13	15	TRBJ2-7	TRBD1	TGTGCCAGCAGCTTAGAAAGGGGACAGGGATCCGAGCAGTACTTC	CASSLERGQGSEQYF
.	TRBV5-1	14	TRBJ2-2	TRBD1	TGCGCCAGCAGCTTGGAGACAGGGGCCGGGGAGCTGTTTTTT	CASSLETGAGELFF
.	TRBV7-9	15	TRBJ2-3	TRBD1	TGTGCCAGCAGCCCGACAGGGGATCCTACAGATACGCAGTATTTT	CASSPTGDPTDTQYF
.	TRBV18	13	TRBJ2-7	.	TGTGCCAGCTCACCGGGACAAGACTACGAGCAGTACTTC	CASSPGQDYEQYF
.	TRBV4-1	15	TRBJ1-1	.	TGCGCCAGCAGCCAAGATGGGGCGCTGGCGGGACGAGCTTTCTTT	CASSQDGALAGRAFF
.	TRBV18	13	TRBJ1-1	TRBD1	TGTGCCAGCTCACTTCAGGGGGCGGGTGAAGCTTTCTTT	CASSLQGAGEAFF
.	TRBV19	13	TRBJ1-1	.	TGTGCCAGTAGTAATGCGCGTAACACTGAAGCTTTCTTT	CASSNARNTEAFF
.	TRBV4-3	16	TRBJ2-3	.	TGCGCCAGCAGCCAAGAATCGACTAGTTGGGCAGATACGCAGTATTTT	CASSQESTSWADTQYF
.	TRBV27	15	TRBJ2-4	TRBD1	TGTGCCAGCAGTTTACTGGGACAGGGGGATGACATTCAGTACTTC	CASSLLGQGDDIQYF
.	TRBV7-3	14	TRBJ1-5	.	TGTGCCAGCAGCTTATCGGCGGGTAATCAGCCCCAGCATTTT	CASSLSAGNQPQHF
.	TRBV19	17	TRBJ2-6	TRBD2	TGTGCCAGTAGTATACTAGCGGGATACTCTGGGGCCAACGTCCTGACTTTC	CASSILAGYSGANVLTF
few	TRBV12-3/TRBV12-4	13	TRBJ1-5	.	TGTGCCAGCAGTACGCAGGGCGGCCAGCCCCAGCATTTT	CASSTQGGQPQHF
.	TRBV9	15	TRBJ2-5	.	TGTGCCAGCAGCGTAGCTTTCGGGGAGCAAGAGACCCAGTACTTC	CASSVAFGEQETQYF
.	TRBV10-3	13	TRBJ1-2	.	TGTGCCATCAGTGAGTCTTTGGAGGGAAGCTACACCTTC	CAISESLEGSYTF
.	TRBV7-3	16	TRBJ2-5	TRBD2	TGTGCCAGCAGCCCCGGGACTAGCGGGAGTGGGGAGACCCAGTACTTC	CASSPGTSGSGETQYF
.	TRBV3-1/TRBV3-2	13	TRBJ2-2	.	TGTGCCAGCAGCCAAGGACTCACCGGGGAGCTGTTTTTT	CASSQGLTGELFF